This TCR beta chain was recorded in a study of T cell responses to AZD1222 COVID-19 vaccine. Clones were sequenced by immunoSEQ multiplex PCR, and TCRdb holds only the in-frame ones, with some missing. The data show around 120,000 clones, approximately 84% seen once. Sequenced here: peripheral blood, sampled on day 0 of AZD1222 vaccination. This clonotype was sampled from an adult in good health.

In DNA, the CDR3 is TGTGCCAGCAGCTCCCTCGGGGGGGCAGGCAATCAGCCCCAGCATTTT. Amino acids: CASSSLGGAGNQPQHF. This sequence joins TRBV5-5 and TRBJ1-5; D is possibly TRBD1 (6 bases). V lost 3 bases to trimming and J lost 2 bases, with 15 bases between them. The CDR3 spans 16 residues. Germline lookup yields CDR1 SGHKS and CDR2 YYEKEE (reference sequence).